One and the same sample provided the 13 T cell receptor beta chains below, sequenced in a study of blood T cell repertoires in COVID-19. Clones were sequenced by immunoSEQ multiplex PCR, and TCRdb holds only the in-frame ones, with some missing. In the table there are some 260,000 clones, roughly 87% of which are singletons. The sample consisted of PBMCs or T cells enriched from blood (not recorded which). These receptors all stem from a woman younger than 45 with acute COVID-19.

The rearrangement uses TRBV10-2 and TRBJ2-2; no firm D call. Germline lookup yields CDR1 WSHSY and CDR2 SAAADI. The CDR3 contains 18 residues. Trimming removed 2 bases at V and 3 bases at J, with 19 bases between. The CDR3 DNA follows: TGCGCCAGCAGTGAGCTCGGAGAAGGTAAAGGCTACACCGGGGAGCTGTTTTTT. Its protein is CASSELGEGKGYTGELFF.

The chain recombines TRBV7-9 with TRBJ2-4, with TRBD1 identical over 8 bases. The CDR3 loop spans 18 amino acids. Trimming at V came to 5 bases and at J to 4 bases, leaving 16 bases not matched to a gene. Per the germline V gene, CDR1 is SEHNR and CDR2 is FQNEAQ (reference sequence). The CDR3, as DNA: TGTGCCAGCAGCACGACCGGGACAGGACGGGGATTAAAAAACATTCAGTACTTC. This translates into CASSTTGTGRGLKNIQYF.

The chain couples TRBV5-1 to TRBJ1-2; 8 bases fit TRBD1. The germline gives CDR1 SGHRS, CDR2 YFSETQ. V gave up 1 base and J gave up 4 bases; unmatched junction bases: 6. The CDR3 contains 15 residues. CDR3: CASSLSTGEGYGYTF. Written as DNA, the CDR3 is TGCGCCAGCAGCTTGTCGACAGGGGAGGGCTATGGCTACACCTTC.

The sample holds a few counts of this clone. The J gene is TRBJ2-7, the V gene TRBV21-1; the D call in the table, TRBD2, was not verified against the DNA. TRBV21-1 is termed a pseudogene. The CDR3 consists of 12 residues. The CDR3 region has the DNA TGTGCCAGGACTAGCGGGATAGTAGAGCAGTACTTC. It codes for CARTSGIVEQYF.

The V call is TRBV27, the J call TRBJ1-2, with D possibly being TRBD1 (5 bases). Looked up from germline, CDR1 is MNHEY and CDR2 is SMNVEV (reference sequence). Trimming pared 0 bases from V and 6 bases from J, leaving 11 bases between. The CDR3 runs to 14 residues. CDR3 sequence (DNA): TGTGCCAGCAGTTTATCGTCAGGGAATCATGGCTACACCTTC. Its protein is CASSLSSGNHGYTF.

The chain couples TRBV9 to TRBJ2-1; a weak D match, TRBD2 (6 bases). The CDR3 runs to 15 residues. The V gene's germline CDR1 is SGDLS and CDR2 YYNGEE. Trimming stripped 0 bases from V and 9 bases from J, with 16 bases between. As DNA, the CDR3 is TGTGCCAGCAGCGTAGGATACCACGGGAGTTCTGAGCAGTTCTTC. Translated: CASSVGYHGSSEQFF.

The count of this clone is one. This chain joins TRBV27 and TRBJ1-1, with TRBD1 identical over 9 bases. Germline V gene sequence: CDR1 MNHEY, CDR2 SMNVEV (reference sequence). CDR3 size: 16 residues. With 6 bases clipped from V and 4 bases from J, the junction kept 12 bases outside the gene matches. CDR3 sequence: CASSTPATGGITEAFF. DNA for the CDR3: TGTGCCAGCAGCACACCAGCGACAGGGGGAATCACTGAAGCTTTCTTT.

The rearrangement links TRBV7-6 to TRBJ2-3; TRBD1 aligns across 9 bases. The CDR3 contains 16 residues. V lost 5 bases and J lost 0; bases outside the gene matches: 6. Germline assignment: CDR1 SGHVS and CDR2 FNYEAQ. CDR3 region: CASSPAGQGSTDTQYF. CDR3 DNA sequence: TGTGCCAGCAGCCCTGCCGGACAGGGGAGCACAGATACGCAGTATTTT.

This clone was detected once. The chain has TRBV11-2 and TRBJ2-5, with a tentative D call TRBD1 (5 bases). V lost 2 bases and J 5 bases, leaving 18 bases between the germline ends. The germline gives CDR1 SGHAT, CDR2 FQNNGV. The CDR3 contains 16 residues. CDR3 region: CASSLFGQGNGETQYF. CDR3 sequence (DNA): TGTGCCAGCAGCTTATTCGGGCAGGGCAACGGGGAGACCCAGTACTTC.

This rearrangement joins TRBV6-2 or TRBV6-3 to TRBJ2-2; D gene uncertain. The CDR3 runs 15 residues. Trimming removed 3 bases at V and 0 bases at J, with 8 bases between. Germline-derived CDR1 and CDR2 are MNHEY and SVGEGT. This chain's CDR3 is CASSYLNTNTGELFF. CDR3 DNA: TGTGCCAGCAGTTATCTAAATACGAACACCGGGGAGCTGTTTTTT.

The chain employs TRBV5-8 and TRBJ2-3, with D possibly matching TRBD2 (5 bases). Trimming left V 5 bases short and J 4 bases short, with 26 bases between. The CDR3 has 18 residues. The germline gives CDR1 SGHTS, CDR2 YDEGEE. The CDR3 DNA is TGTGCCAGCAGTATTCTAAGAGGGAGCCATTCGAGGGCAGATACGCAGTATTTT. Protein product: CASSILRGSHSRADTQYF.

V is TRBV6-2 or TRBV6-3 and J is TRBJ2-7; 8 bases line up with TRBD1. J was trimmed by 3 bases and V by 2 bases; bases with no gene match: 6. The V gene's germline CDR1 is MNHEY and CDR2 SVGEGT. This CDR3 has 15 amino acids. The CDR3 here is CASSYQAGGIYEQYF. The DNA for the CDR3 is TGTGCCAGCAGTTACCAGGCAGGGGGCATCTACGAGCAGTACTTC.

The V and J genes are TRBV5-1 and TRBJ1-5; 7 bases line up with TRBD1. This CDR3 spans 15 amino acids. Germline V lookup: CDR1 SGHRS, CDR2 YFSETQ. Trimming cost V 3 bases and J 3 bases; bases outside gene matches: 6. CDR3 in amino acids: CASSSRDRPNQPQHF. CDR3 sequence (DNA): TGCGCCAGCAGCTCCCGGGACAGACCCAATCAGCCCCAGCATTTT.